This T cell receptor beta chain was sequenced for a study of technical replicates of blood from four donors. The V gene end was trimmed by 1 base and the J gene end by 3 bases; junction bases not matched to a gene: 8. Germline V gives CDR1 MGHDK, CDR2 SYGVNS. The CDR3 totals 16 residues. Assay: immunoSEQ multiplex PCR; the TCRdb copy retains only in-frame clones and omits some. Of 51,000 or so clones listed, around 90% are singletons. The sequenced sample was PBMCs. The rearrangement joins TRBV25-1 to TRBJ1-2, with 7 bases lining up with TRBD1. The TCR was taken from a human donor in good health. Some clones in this sample may be carry-over from other donors' samples. CDR3: CASSESGQAYDYGYTF. In DNA, the CDR3 is TGTGCCAGCAGTGAATCCGGACAGGCGTACGACTATGGCTACACCTTC.